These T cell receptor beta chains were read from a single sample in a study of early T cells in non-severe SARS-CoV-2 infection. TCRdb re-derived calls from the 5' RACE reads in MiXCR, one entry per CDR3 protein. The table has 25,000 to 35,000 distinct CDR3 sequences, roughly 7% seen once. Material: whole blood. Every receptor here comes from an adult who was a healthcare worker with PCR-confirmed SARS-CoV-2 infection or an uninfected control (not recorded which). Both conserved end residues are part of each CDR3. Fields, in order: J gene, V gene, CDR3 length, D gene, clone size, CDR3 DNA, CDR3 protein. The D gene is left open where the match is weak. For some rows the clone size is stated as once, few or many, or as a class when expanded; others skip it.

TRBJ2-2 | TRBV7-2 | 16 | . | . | TGTGCCAGCAGCTTAGCCGGAGGGTTTGGGACCGGGGAGCTGTTTTTT | CASSLAGGFGTGELFF
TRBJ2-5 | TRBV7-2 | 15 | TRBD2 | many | TGTGCCAGCAGCTTAGCGGGACTAGCGCTAGAGACCCAGTACTTC | CASSLAGLALETQYF
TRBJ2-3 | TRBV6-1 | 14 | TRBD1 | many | TGTGCCAGCAGTACTGCAGGGGGCATAGATACGCAGTATTTT | CASSTAGGIDTQYF
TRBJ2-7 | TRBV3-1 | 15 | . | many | TGTGCCAGCAGCCGTCGGAGGGACAGCCCGGGGGAGCAGTACTTC | CASSRRRDSPGEQYF
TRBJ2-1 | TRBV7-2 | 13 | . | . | TGTGCCAGCAGCTGGGGTCAGGGCCGTGAGCAGTTCTTC | CASSWGQGREQFF
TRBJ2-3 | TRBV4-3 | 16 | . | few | TGCGCCAGCAGCCAAGATCCCGCAGGGGGGCGCGGTACGCAGTATTTT | CASSQDPAGGRGTQYF
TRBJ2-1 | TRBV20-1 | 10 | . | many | TGCAGTGCTAGGAGCAGCTGGGAGTTCTTC | CSARSSWEFF
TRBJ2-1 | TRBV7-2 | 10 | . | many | TGTGCCAGCGTGCGGCATGAGCAGTTCTTC | CASVRHEQFF
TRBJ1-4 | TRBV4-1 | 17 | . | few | TGCGCCAGCAGCCCATCCTCCGGGCCCTGGCGGGGTGAAAAACTGTTTTTT | CASSPSSGPWRGEKLFF
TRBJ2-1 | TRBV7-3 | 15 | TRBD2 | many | TGTGCCAGCAGCCTGACTAGCGGGGGGGCTTATGAGCAGTTCTTC | CASSLTSGGAYEQFF
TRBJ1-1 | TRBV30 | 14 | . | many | TGTGCCTGGAGTGTAGGGGGTACGAACACTGAAGCTTTCTTT | CAWSVGGTNTEAFF
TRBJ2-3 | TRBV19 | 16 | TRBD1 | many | TGTGCCAGTAGTCCAGACAGGGGGCGCGGCACAGATACGCAGTATTTT | CASSPDRGRGTDTQYF
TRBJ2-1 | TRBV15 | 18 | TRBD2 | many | TGTGCCACCAGCAGTCTCTTCGCGGGGCGCGGGAGTATGTATGAGCAGTTCTTC | CATSSLFAGRGSMYEQFF
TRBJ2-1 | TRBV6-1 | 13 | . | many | TGTGCCAGCAGTGAAGGGAACCTCAATGAGCAGTTCTTC | CASSEGNLNEQFF
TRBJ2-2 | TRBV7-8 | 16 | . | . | TGTGCCAGCAGCTCCGGAGGGGCGGAGACCACCGGGGAGCTGTTTTTT | CASSSGGAETTGELFF
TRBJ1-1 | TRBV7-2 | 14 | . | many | TGTGCCAGCAGCTTTGGGAGCTGGGGGACTGAAGCTTTCTTT | CASSFGSWGTEAFF
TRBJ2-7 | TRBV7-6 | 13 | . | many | TGTGCCAGCAGCTTAGAGAGCTCCTACGAGCAGTACTTC | CASSLESSYEQYF
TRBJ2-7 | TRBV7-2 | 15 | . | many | TGTGCCAGCAGCTTAGCCCGGAATCCCGACTACGAGCAGTACTTC | CASSLARNPDYEQYF
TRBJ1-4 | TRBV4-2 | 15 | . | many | TGTGCCAGCACCACCCAGGACCAGGGAGGTGAAAAACTGTTTTTT | CASTTQDQGGEKLFF
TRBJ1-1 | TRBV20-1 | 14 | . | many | TGCAGTGCTAAAGACAGCAGCCGAAACACTGAAGCTTTCTTT | CSAKDSSRNTEAFF
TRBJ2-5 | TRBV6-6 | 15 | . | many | TGTGCCAGCAGTTACACTGGCGGGGGCCTTGAGACCCAGTACTTC | CASSYTGGGLETQYF
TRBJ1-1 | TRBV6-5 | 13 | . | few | TGTGCCAGCAGACGACAGACTAGAGAGGAAGCTTTCTTT | CASRRQTREEAFF
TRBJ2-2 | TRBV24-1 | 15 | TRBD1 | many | TGTGCCACCAGTGATTTTCCAGGGGGATCAGGGGAGCTGTTTTTT | CATSDFPGGSGELFF
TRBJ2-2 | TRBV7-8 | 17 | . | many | TGTGCCAGCAGCTTATGGGATGACATAGGAACCACCGGGGAGCTGTTTTTT | CASSLWDDIGTTGELFF
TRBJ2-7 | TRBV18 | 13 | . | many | TGTGCCAGCTCCGACCAGGGAGACAACGAGCAGTACTTC | CASSDQGDNEQYF
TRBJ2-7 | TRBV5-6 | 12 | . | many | TGTGCCAGCAGCGCTGTGGGTGGGGTGCAGTACTTC | CASSAVGGVQYF
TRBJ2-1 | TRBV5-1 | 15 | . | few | TGCGCCAGCAGCCCGACAGCATTGGGCCCCAATGAGCAGTTCTTC | CASSPTALGPNEQFF
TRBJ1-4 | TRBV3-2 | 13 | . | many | TGTGCCAGCAGCCTCCGGCAGGGGGATGTCCTGTTTTTT | CASSLRQGDVLFF
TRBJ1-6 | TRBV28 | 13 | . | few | TGTGCCAGCAGTGACGGGGGACGCTCACCCCTCCACTTT | CASSDGGRSPLHF
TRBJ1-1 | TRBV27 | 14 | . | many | TGTGCCAGCAGTTTATCAACAGGGTCATCGGAAGCTTTCTTT | CASSLSTGSSEAFF
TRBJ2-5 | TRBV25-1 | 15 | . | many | TGTGCCAGCAGTGAACGGGACCGTGACCAAGAGACCCAGTACTTC | CASSERDRDQETQYF
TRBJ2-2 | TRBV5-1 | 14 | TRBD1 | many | TGCGCCAGCGGACCGGGACAGGGGAATGGGGAGCTGTTTTTT | CASGPGQGNGELFF
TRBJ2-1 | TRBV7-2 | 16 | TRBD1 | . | TGTGCCAGCAGACCCCCGGGACAGGGTTCACACAATGAGCAGTTCTTC | CASRPPGQGSHNEQFF
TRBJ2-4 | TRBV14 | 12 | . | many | TGTGCCAGCAGCCCTAGGGGGTACATTCAGTACTTC | CASSPRGYIQYF
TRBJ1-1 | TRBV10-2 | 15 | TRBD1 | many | TGCGCCAGCAGGGGGACAGCCTTAAGGAACACTGAAGCTTTCTTT | CASRGTALRNTEAFF
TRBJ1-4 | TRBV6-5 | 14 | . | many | TGTGCCAGCAGTTACGGGGGGACTAATGAAAAACTGTTTTTT | CASSYGGTNEKLFF
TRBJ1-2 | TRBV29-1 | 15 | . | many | TGCAGCGTTGCAGGGTACAGGGATCCCATACGAGGCTACACCTTC | CSVAGYRDPIRGYTF
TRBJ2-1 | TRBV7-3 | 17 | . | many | TGTGCCAGCAGCTTAAACCCCCCCATCCAGGGTTTTGATGAGCAGTTCTTC | CASSLNPPIQGFDEQFF
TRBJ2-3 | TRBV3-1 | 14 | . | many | TGTGCCAGCAGCCCGAGCGGGAGCACAGATACGCAGTATTTT | CASSPSGSTDTQYF
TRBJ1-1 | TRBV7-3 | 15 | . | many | TGTGCCAGCAGCTTAACCGGTGGGGAGAACACTGAAGCTTTCTTT | CASSLTGGENTEAFF
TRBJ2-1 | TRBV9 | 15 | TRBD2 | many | TGTGCCAGCAGCGTATCTAGCGGGAGGCATAATGAGCAGTTCTTC | CASSVSSGRHNEQFF
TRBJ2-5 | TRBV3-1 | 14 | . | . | TGTGCCAGCAGCCCCCGGGACAACCAAGAGACCCAGTACTTC | CASSPRDNQETQYF
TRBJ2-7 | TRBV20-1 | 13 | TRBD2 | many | TGCAGTGCTCAAGCGGGAGTTGGCGACGAGCAGTACTTC | CSAQAGVGDEQYF
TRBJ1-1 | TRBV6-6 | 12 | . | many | TGTGCCAGCAGTTACGTCGGGACTGAAGCTTTCTTT | CASSYVGTEAFF
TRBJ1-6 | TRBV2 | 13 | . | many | TGTGCCAGCAGTGTCAGGGGTAATTCACCCCTCCACTTT | CASSVRGNSPLHF
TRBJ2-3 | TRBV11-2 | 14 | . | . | TGTGCCAGCAGCACCTCTCGCGGTTTGGATACGCAGTATTTT | CASSTSRGLDTQYF
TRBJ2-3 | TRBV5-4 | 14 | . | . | TGTGCCAGCAGTTTTGACGGACTCACAGATACGCAGTATTTT | CASSFDGLTDTQYF
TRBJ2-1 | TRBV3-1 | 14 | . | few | TGTGCCAGCAGCCAAGGGGGCGGCTACAATGAGCAGTTCTTC | CASSQGGGYNEQFF